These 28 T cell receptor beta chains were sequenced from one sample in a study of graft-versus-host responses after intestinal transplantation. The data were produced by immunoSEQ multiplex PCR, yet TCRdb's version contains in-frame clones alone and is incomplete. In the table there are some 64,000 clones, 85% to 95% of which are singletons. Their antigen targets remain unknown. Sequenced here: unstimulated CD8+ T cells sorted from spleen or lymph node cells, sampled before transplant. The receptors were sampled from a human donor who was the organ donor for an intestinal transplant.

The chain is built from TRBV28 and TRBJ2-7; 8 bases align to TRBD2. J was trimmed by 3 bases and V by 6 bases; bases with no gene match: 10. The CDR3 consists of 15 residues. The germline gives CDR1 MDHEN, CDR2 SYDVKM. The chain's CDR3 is CASSHAFGTSYEQYF. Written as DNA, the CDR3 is TGTGCCAGCAGCCACGCCTTCGGGACTAGCTACGAGCAGTACTTC.

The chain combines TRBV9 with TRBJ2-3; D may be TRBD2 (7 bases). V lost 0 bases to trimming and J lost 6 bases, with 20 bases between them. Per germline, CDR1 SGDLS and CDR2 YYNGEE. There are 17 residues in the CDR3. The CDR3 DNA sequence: TGTGCCAGCAGCGTAGTAGGGAGGGGGGGGCACCTGGATACGCAGTATTTT. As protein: CASSVVGRGGHLDTQYF.

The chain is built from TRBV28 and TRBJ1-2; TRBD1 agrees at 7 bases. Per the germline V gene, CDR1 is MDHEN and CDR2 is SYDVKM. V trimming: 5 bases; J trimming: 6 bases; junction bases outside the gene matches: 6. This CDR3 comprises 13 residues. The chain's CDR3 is CASSRRGQDGYTF. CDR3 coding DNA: TGTGCCAGCAGTCGGAGGGGGCAGGATGGCTACACCTTC.

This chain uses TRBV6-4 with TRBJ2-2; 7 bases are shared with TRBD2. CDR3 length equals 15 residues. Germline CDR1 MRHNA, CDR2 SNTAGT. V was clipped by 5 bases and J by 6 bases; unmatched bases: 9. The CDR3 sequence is CASSKAGSLPGELFF. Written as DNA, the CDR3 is TGTGCCAGCAGTAAAGCGGGATCCCTCCCCGGGGAGCTGTTTTTT.

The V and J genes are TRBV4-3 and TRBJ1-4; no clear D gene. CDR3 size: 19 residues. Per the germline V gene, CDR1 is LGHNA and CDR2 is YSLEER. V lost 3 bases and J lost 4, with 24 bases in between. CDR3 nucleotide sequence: TGCGCCAGCAGCCAGGCCCTACAGCCTCGCGACGGATTTAATGAAAAACTGTTTTTT. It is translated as CASSQALQPRDGFNEKLFF.

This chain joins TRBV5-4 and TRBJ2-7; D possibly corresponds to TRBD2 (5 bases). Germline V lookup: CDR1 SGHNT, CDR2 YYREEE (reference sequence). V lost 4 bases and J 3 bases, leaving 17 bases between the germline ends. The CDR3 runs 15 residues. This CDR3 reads CASSQVIGGGYEQYF. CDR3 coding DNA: TGTGCCAGCAGCCAAGTGATTGGCGGAGGCTACGAGCAGTACTTC.

CDR3 nucleotides: TGCAGCGTTGAAATCGGAGGGGACGGCTACACCTTC. This codes for CSVEIGGDGYTF. The chain joins TRBV29-1 to TRBJ1-2; tentative D call: TRBD1 (5 bases). CDR1 SQVTM and CDR2 ANQGSEA come from the germline V gene. Trimming took off 2 bases at V and 8 bases at J, with 12 bases between the two ends. The CDR3 totals 12 residues.

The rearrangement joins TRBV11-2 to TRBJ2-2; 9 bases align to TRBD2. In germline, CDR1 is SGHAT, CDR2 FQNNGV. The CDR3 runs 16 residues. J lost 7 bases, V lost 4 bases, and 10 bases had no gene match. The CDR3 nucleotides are TGTGCCAGCAGCTCGCTTAGCGGGAGCGGTGGCGGGGAGCTGTTTTTT. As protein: CASSSLSGSGGGELFF.

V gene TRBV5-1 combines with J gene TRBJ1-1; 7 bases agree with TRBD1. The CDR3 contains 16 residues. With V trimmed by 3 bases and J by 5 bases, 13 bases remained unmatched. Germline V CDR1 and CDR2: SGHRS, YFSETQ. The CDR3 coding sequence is TGCGCCAGCAGCTATGACAGGGTGAATAAGAGAACTGAAGCTTTCTTT. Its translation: CASSYDRVNKRTEAFF.

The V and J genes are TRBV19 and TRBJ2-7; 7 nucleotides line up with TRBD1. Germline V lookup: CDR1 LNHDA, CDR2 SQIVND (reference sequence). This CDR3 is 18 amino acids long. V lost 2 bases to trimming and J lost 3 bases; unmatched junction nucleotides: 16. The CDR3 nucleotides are TGTGCCAGTAGTATACAGGGACGTGGGACAGCTAGTTTCTACGAGCAGTACTTC. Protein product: CASSIQGRGTASFYEQYF.

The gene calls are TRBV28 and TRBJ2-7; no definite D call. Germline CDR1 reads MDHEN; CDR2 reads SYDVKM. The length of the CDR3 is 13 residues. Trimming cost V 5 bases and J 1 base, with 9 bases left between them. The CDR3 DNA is TGTGCCAGCAGTGCTACCGAGTCCTACGAGCAGTACTTC. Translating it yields CASSATESYEQYF.

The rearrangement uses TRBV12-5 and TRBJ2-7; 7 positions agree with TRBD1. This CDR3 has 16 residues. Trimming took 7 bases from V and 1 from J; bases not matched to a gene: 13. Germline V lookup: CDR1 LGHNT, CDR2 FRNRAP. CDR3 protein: CASAPPGTALSYEQYF. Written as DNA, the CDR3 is TGTGCTAGTGCCCCCCCCGGGACAGCCCTGTCCTACGAGCAGTACTTC.

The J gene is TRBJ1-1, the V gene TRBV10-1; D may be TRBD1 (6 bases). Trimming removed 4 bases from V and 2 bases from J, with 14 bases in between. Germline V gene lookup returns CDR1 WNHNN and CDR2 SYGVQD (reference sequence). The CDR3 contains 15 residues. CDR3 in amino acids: CASSGARTANTEAFF. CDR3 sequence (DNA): TGCGCCAGCAGTGGTGCTAGGACAGCCAACACTGAAGCTTTCTTT.

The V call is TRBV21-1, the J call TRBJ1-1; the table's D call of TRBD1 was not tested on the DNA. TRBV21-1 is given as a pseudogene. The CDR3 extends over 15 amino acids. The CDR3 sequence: CASSNPTGGEGQAFF. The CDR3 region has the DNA TGTGCCAGCAGCAATCCAACAGGGGGAGAGGGACAAGCTTTCTTT.

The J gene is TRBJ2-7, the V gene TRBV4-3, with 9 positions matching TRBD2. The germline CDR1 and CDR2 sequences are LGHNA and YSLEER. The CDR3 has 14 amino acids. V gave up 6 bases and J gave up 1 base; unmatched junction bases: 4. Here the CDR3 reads CASSPAGGSYEQYF. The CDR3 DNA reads TGCGCCAGCAGTCCGGCGGGAGGGTCCTACGAGCAGTACTTC.

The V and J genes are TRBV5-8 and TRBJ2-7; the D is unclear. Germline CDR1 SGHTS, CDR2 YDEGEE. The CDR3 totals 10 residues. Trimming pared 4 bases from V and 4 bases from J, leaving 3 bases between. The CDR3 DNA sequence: TGTGCCAGCAGCCTGTACGAGCAGTACTTC. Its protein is CASSLYEQYF. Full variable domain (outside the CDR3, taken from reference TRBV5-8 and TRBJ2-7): EAGVTQSPTHLIKTRGQQATLRCSPISGHTSVYWYQQALGLGLQFLLWYDEGEERNRGNFPPRFSGRQFPNYSSELNVNALELEDSALYLCASSLYEQYFGPGTRLTVT.

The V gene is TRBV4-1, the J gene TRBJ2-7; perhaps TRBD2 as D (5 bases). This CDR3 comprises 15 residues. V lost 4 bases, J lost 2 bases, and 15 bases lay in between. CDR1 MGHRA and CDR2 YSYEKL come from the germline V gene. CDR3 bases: TGCGCCAGCAGCCCTAATTGGGGAGCAACCTACGAGCAGTACTTC. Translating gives CASSPNWGATYEQYF.

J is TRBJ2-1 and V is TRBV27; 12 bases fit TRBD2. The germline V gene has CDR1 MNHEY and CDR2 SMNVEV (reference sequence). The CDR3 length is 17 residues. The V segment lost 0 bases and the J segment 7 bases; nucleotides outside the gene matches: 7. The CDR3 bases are TGTGCCAGCAGTTTATCTGGACTAGCGGGAATCAGAAATGAGCAGTTCTTC. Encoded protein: CASSLSGLAGIRNEQFF.

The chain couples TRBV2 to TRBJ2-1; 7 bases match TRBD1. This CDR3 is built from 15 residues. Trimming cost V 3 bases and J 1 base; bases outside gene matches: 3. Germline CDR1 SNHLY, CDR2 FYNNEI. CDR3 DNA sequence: TGTGCCAGCAGTGAGGTGGGACAGTCCTACAATGAGCAGTTCTTC. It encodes CASSEVGQSYNEQFF.

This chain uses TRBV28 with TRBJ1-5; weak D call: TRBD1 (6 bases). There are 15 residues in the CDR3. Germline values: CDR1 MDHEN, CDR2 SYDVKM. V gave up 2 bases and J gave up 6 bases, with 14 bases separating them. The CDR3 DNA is TGTGCCAGCAGTTTAAACAGGGAAATAAGTCAGCCCCAGCATTTT. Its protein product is CASSLNREISQPQHF.

The CDR3 protein is CASSLRRELADTQYF. As DNA, the CDR3 is TGTGCCAGCAGTTTAAGAAGGGAGCTCGCAGATACGCAGTATTTT. V and J are TRBV28 and TRBJ2-3, with D possibly TRBD2 on 5 matching bases. The CDR3 has 15 amino acids. CDR1 is MDHEN and CDR2 is SYDVKM in the germline V gene. V dropped 2 bases and J dropped 4 bases, with 13 bases sitting between them.

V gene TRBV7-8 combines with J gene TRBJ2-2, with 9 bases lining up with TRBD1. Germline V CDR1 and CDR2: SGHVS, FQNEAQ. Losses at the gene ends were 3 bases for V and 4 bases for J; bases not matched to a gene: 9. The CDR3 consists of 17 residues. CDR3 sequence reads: CASSLPGTGYITGELFF. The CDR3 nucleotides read TGTGCCAGCAGCTTGCCCGGGACAGGGTATATCACCGGGGAGCTGTTTTTT.

The CDR3 reads CASSFRGVFNEQFF. CDR3 nucleotides: TGTGCCAGCAGCTTTCGGGGGGTTTTCAATGAGCAGTTCTTC. The V gene is TRBV13, the J gene TRBJ2-1; 7 bases are shared with TRBD2. CDR1 and CDR2 from the germline V gene are PRHDT and FYEKMQ (reference sequence). Trimming cost V 3 bases and J 6 bases; bases outside gene matches: 5. CDR3 length: 14 amino acids. The whole variable domain, filled in from reference TRBV13 and TRBJ2-1, reads AAGVIQSPRHLIKEKRETATLKCYPIPRHDTVYWYQQGPGQDPQFLISFYEKMQSDKGSIPDRFSAQQFSDYHSELNMSSLELGDSALYFCASSFRGVFNEQFFGPGTRLTVL.

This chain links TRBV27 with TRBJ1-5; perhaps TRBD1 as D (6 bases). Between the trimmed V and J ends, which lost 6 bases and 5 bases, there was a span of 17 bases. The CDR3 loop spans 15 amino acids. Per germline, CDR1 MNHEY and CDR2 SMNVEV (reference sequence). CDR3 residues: CASSSWGKGDQPQHF. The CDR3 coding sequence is TGTGCCAGCAGCTCCTGGGGGAAGGGGGATCAGCCCCAGCATTTT.

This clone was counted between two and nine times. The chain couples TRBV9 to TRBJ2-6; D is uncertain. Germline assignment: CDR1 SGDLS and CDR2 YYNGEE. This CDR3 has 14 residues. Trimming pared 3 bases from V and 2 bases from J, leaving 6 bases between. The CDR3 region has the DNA TGTGCCAGCAGCGCAACGGCTGGGGCCAACGTCCTGACTTTC. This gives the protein CASSATAGANVLTF.

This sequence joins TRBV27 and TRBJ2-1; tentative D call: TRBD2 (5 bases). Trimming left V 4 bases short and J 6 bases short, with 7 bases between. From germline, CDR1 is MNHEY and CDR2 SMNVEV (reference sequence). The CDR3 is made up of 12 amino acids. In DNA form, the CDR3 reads TGTGCCAGCAGTTCGACTACCAATGAGCAGTTCTTC. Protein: CASSSTTNEQFF.

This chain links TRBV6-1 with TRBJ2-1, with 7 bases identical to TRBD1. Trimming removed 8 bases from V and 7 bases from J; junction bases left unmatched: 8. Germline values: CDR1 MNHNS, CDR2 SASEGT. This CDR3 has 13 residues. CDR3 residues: CASSQGTWNEQFF. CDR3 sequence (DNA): TGTGCCAGCTCACAGGGGACATGGAATGAGCAGTTCTTC.

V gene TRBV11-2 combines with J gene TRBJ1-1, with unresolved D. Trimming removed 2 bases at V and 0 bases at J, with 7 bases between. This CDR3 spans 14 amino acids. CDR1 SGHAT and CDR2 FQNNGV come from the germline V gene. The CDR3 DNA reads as TGTGCCAGCAGCTTACCGACTTTGAACACTGAAGCTTTCTTT. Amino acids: CASSLPTLNTEAFF.